The rows below give T cell receptor beta chains drawn from one sample of a study of T cells after yellow fever vaccination. TCRdb recomputed calls from the 5' RACE reads with MiXCR, one row per CDR3 protein. The sample holds about 580,000 distinct CDR3 sequences, roughly 17% seen once. The sequenced sample was PBMCs, obtained about 5 days after the first yellow fever vaccination. The receptors come from a man between 18 and 29 years old who received the YFV17D yellow fever vaccine. CDR3s include the opening cysteine and the closing phenylalanine or tryptophan. The D gene is left open where the match is weak. The size entry is marked missing in some rows and otherwise reads once, few, many or a size class.

>TRBJ2-3|NA|NA|TRBV11-2
TGTGCCAGCAGCCCAAGGGGGGCTGGCACAGATACGCCGTATTTT
CASSPRGAGTDTPYF
>TRBJ2-1|few|NA|TRBV6-2/TRBV6-3
TGTGCCAGCAGGCACTCTCTAGAGTTCGGGTACAATGAGCAGTTCTTC
CASRHSLEFGYNEQFF
>TRBJ2-1|NA|NA|TRBV7-9
TGTGCCAGCAGCTCACCGGCAGCTCGGGTGGGAAATGAGCAGTTCTTC
CASSSPAARVGNEQFF
>TRBJ2-3|few|TRBD2|TRBV6-5
TGTGCCGCCGGGAGGGGGGCAGATACGCAGTATTTT
CAAGRGADTQYF
>TRBJ2-7|few|NA|TRBV19
TGTGCCAGTAAGGCAAACCCCTACGAGCAGTACTTC
CASKANPYEQYF
>TRBJ2-2|few|NA|TRBV7-3
TGTGCCAGCAGCTTGGACTCTCGCGCGAACACCGGGGAGCTGTTTTTT
CASSLDSRANTGELFF
>TRBJ2-5|NA|NA|TRBV20-1
TGCAGTGCTAGAGCCGGGGGCGCCGAGACCCAGTACTTC
CSARAGGAETQYF
>TRBJ2-3|NA|TRBD2|TRBV7-3
TGTGCCAGCAGCCCGCGGACTAGGGGAGGGACAGATACGCAGTATTTT
CASSPRTRGGTDTQYF
>TRBJ1-2|NA|NA|TRBV27
TGTGCCAGCAGTTTATACGACGGCAGCTATGGCTACACCTTC
CASSLYDGSYGYTF
>TRBJ1-2|NA|TRBD1|TRBV4-2
TGTGCCAGCAGCCAAGGGGATCAGGGGGATCGTGGCTACACCTTC
CASSQGDQGDRGYTF
>TRBJ2-7|few|TRBD1|TRBV7-9
TGTGCCAGCAGTTCGACAGGGGACGAGCAGTACTTC
CASSSTGDEQYF
>TRBJ1-1|few|NA|TRBV5-5
TGTGCCAGCAGCTCCTCGTCCGTACAGAACACTGAAGCTTTCTTT
CASSSSSVQNTEAFF
>TRBJ1-1|NA|NA|TRBV7-8
TGTGCCAGCAGCTCGGGCCCCGGACGGACAAGCAGTGAAGCTTTCTTT
CASSSGPGRTSSEAFF
>TRBJ2-2|few|TRBD2|TRBV2
TGTGCCAGCAAAGGACTAGCGAACCTCAAGAAGGAGCTGTTTTTT
CASKGLANLKKELFF
>TRBJ2-1|NA|NA|TRBV12-3/TRBV12-4
TGTGCCAGCAGCAATTGGGCGCCTTCCTACAATGAGCAGTTCTTC
CASSNWAPSYNEQFF
>TRBJ2-5|few|NA|TRBV30
TGTGCCTGGAGGGGGAATGGGGAGACCCAGTACTTC
CAWRGNGETQYF
>TRBJ1-1|NA|NA|TRBV5-1
TGCGCCAGCAGCACTAAGGCCCCGGATACCACTGAAGCTTTCTTT
CASSTKAPDTTEAFF
>TRBJ1-4|NA|NA|TRBV10-3
TGTGCCATCAGTGTCCGTGGAGGCACTAATGAAAAACTGTTTTTT
CAISVRGGTNEKLFF
>TRBJ1-1|few|NA|TRBV4-3
TGCGCCAGCAGCCAACCGCGGGGGGCAGGGCGGAACACTGAAGCTTTCTTT
CASSQPRGAGRNTEAFF
>TRBJ2-1|few|TRBD2|TRBV29-1
TGCAGCGTTGGGCTACGACTAGCGGAAAACAATGAGCAGTTCTTC
CSVGLRLAENNEQFF
>TRBJ2-5|many|TRBD2|TRBV7-8
TGTGCCAGCGTAGCGGGGGGGCCGCGGGAGACCCAGTACTTC
CASVAGGPRETQYF
>TRBJ2-2|NA|TRBD2|TRBV6-6
TGTGCCAGCAGCCCCGCGGGGGAGGAGCTGTTTTTT
CASSPAGEELFF
>TRBJ2-2|few|TRBD2|TRBV7-6
TGTGCCAGCAGCCGTAGCGGGGGGGCCGACACCGGGGAGCTGTTTTTT
CASSRSGGADTGELFF
>TRBJ1-5|few|TRBD1|TRBV5-6
TGTGCCAGCAGCCGGGGGACAGGGGTTTATCAGCCCCAGCATTTT
CASSRGTGVYQPQHF
>TRBJ2-5|NA|NA|TRBV29-1
TGCAGCGTTGAAGAGGTGGGCCGAGGGGAGACCCAGTACTTC
CSVEEVGRGETQYF
>TRBJ1-5|few|NA|TRBV7-2
TGTGCCAGCAGCCGACCGACAGGCTTGGGAGGCGGGCCCCAGCATTTT
CASSRPTGLGGGPQHF
>TRBJ2-1|NA|TRBD2|TRBV6-2/TRBV6-3
TGTGCCAGCAGTTTCGGCGGGGGGGCTGAGCAGTTCTTC
CASSFGGGAEQFF
>TRBJ2-2|few|NA|TRBV6-4
TGTGCCAGCAGTGTGGGACACAACACCGGGGAGCTGTTTTTT
CASSVGHNTGELFF
>TRBJ2-7|few|NA|TRBV18
TGTGCCAGCTCACCTGCCCGCTCCTACGAGCAGTACTTC
CASSPARSYEQYF
>TRBJ2-3|many|NA|TRBV2
TGTGCCAGCCTTGAAAGACGGACAGATACGCAGTATTTT
CASLERRTDTQYF
>TRBJ1-4|few|TRBD1|TRBV14
TGTGCCAGCAGCCGTCCGACAGGGGCAACTAATGAAAAACTGTTTTTT
CASSRPTGATNEKLFF
>TRBJ2-6|NA|TRBD1|TRBV27
TGTGCCAGCAGTAATTCCAGGACAGGGAGCTCTGGGGCCAACGTCCTGACTTTC
CASSNSRTGSSGANVLTF
>TRBJ2-2|NA|TRBD2|TRBV28
TGTGCCTGCAGGCCCAGGGGCGGGGGGGCGTCTAGGACCGGGGAGCTGTTTTTT
CACRPRGGGASRTGELFF
>TRBJ1-4|NA|NA|TRBV4-3
TGCGCCAGCAGCCAAGTTGATAATGAAAAACTGTTTTTT
CASSQVDNEKLFF
>TRBJ2-7|NA|NA|TRBV6-2/TRBV6-3
TGTGCCAGCAGTCAAGCGTACGAGCAGTACTTC
CASSQAYEQYF
>TRBJ2-2|many|TRBD1|TRBV2
TGTGCCAGCAACCGACAGGGGCACGGCGGGGAGCTGTTTTTT
CASNRQGHGGELFF
>TRBJ2-2|NA|NA|TRBV7-3
TGTGCCAGCAGCTTCGGAACCACCGGGGAGCTGTTTTTT
CASSFGTTGELFF
>TRBJ2-3|NA|TRBD1|TRBV5-5
TGTGCCAGCAGCCAAGGGACAGGGGGCTGGTTAGATACGCAGTATTTT
CASSQGTGGWLDTQYF
>TRBJ2-2|NA|NA|TRBV20-1
TGCAGTGCTAGGGACGGGAACACCGGGGAGCTGTTTTTT
CSARDGNTGELFF
>TRBJ2-7|NA|TRBD2|TRBV19
TGTGCCAGTAGTATAGGAGCGGGGGGCTACGAGCAGTACTTC
CASSIGAGGYEQYF
>TRBJ1-1|few|NA|TRBV6-1
TGTGCCAGCAGTCGGAGGAGAGTCGAGGACACTGAAGCTTTCTTT
CASSRRRVEDTEAFF
>TRBJ1-1|few|NA|TRBV18
TGTGCCAGCTCACCCGCCCCCCACAGGGTGGGGACTGAAGCTTTCTTT
CASSPAPHRVGTEAFF